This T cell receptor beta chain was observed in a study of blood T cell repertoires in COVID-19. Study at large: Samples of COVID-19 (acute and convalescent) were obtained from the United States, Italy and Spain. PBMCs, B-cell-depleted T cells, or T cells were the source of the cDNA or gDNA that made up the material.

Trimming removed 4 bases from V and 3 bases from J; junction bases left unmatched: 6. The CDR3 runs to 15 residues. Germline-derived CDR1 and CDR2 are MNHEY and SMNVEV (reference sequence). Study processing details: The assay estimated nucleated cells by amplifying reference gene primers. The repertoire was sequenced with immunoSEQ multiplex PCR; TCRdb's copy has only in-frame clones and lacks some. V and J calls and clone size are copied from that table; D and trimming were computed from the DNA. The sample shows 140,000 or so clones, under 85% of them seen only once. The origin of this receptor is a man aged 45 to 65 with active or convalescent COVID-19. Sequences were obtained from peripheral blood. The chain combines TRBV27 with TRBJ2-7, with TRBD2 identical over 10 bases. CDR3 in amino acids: CASSSGTSAFYEQYF. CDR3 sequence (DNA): TGTGCCAGCAGTTCAGGGACTAGCGCATTCTACGAGCAGTACTTC.